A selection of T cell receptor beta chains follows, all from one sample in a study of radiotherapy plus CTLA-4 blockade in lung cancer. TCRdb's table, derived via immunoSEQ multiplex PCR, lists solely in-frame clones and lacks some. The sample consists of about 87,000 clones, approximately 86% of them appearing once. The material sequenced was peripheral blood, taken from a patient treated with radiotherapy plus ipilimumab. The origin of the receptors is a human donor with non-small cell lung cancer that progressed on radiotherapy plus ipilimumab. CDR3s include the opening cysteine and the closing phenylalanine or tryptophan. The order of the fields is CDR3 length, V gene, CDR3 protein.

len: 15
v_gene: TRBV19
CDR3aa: CASSLTSGGRNEQFF

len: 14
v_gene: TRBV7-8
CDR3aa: CASSPDGSNQPQHF

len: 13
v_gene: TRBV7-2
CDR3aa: CASSLGGIGELFF

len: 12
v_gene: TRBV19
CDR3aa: CASSYRGVGYTF

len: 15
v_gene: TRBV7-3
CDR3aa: CASSLTGQVNTEAFF

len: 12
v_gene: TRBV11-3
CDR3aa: CASGRGPTEAFF

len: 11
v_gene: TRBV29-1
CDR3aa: CSVKDTAALHF

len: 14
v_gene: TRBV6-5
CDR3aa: CASSRGFVDSPLHF

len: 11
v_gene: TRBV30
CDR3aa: CAWRTGGEQYF

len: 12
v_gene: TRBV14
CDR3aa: CASSQGNQPQHF

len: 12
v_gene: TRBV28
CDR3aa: CASSPILGTQYF

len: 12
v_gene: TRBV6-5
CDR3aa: CASSTGQKGYTF

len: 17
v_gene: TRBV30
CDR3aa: CAWSGPRWVGSNQPQHF

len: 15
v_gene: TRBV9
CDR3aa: CASSVSPVNTDTQYF

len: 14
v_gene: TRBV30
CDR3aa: CAWNSLPGITEAFF

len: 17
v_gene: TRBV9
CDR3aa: CASSVGGTGALNTEAFF

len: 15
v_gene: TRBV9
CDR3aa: CASSVTAVITDTQYF

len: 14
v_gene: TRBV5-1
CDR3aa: CASSLEGLNTEAFF

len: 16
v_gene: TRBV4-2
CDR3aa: CASSLTDRNPGNTIYF

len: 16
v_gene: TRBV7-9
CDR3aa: CASSSLTSGSSYEQYF

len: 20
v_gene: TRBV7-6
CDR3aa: CASSFGPPSPGGRPTDTQYF

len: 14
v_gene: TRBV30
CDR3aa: CAWTKTNGNQPQHF

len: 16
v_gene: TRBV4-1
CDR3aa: CASSQDYSLLTNEQFF

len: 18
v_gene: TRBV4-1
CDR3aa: CASSQRLAGGNGYNEQFF

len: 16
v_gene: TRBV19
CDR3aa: CASSSSPGLAFHEQYF